This TCR beta chain derives from a study of T-cell memory formation after mild COVID-19. Study information: The two donors had largely donor-specific TCR clusters.

The CDR3 length is 13 residues. Germline V CDR1 and CDR2: MNHEY, SMNVEV (reference sequence). V was clipped by 3 bases and J by 4 bases, with 9 bases between them. Constant-segment-primed 5'RACE gave TCR alpha and TCR beta cDNA libraries with sample barcodes and UMIs. TCRdb processed the 5' RACE reads anew with MiXCR; each CDR3 protein has one entry. The table includes roughly 510,000 distinct CDR3 sequences, 15% to 20% detected once. On this clonotype: Its specificity is unknown.

The study's findings and limits: Mostly located in CM and EM were contracting CD4+ clones, with contracting CD8+ clones located in EMRA. Later expanders leaned toward CD4+, whereas clones contracting from day 15 to 85 were balanced CD4/CD8.

Sequencing was performed on PBMCs or a T cell subset sorted from them (not recorded which). The chain is built from TRBV27 and TRBJ1-2; TRBD1 is a possible D gene (5 bases). This sequence originates from an adult woman who had mild COVID-19 (a few samples of this study predate the infection). Cell type and time point are not known. CDR3 amino acids: CASSFRGLYGYTF. The CDR3 DNA sequence: TGTGCCAGCAGTTTTAGGGGTCTCTATGGCTACACCTTC.